This TCR beta chain was retrieved from a study of blood T cell repertoires in COVID-19. As for the study in general: Sites in the United States, Italy and Spain provided acute and convalescent COVID-19 samples.

Clones were sequenced by immunoSEQ multiplex PCR, and TCRdb holds only the in-frame ones, with some missing. The sample has approximately 130,000 clones; more than 80% are singletons. Sequencing was performed on peripheral blood. This receptor was identified in a human donor in a cohort sampled during active COVID-19.

The CDR3 sequence: CASSLTNTGELFF. The CDR3 nucleotides are TGTGCCAGCAGCCTAACGAACACCGGGGAGCTGTTTTTT. The V gene is TRBV9, the J gene TRBJ2-2; D call uncertain. Germline-derived CDR1 and CDR2 are SGDLS and YYNGEE. This CDR3 comprises 13 residues. V dropped 4 bases and J dropped 0 bases, with 4 bases sitting between them.